These 25 T cell receptor beta chains share one sample of origin, sequenced in a study of PD-1 blockade in classical Hodgkin lymphoma. Clones were sequenced by immunoSEQ multiplex PCR, and TCRdb holds only the in-frame ones, with some missing. The data hold roughly 27,000 clones, with around 89% observed a single time. Time point reported: newly diagnosed, previously untreated cHL patient sample. From thawed PBMCs, CD4+ T cells were purified using magnetic negative selection. The specimen was CD4+ T cells from blood. These receptors all stem from a human donor with classical Hodgkin lymphoma.

The chain combines TRBV5-1 with TRBJ2-7; tentatively, D is TRBD2 (5 bases). Trimming cost V 2 bases and J 8 bases, with 11 bases left between them. The CDR3 consists of 12 residues. Germline V CDR1 and CDR2: SGHRS, YFSETQ. As DNA, the CDR3 is TGCGCCAGCAGCTTCGGGGAAGGAAAGCAGTACTTC. Its protein is CASSFGEGKQYF.

The J gene is TRBJ2-6, the V gene TRBV28; TRBD2 is a possible D gene (6 bases). CDR1 MDHEN and CDR2 SYDVKM come from the germline V gene. V lost 5 bases, J lost 4 bases, and 15 bases lay in between. The CDR3 contains 16 residues. CDR3 in amino acids: CASSVRGGYGANVLTF. Here the CDR3 DNA reads TGTGCCAGCAGTGTCCGGGGAGGCTACGGGGCCAACGTCCTGACTTTC.

The V gene is TRBV19, the J gene TRBJ2-3, with 10 bases lining up with TRBD1. With V trimmed by 3 bases and J by 1 base, 4 bases remained unmatched. CDR1 is LNHDA, CDR2 SQIVND, per germline (reference sequence). The CDR3 length is 16 residues. The chain's CDR3 is CASSITGTGGTDTQYF. CDR3 nucleotide sequence: TGTGCCAGTAGTATCACCGGGACAGGGGGCACAGATACGCAGTATTTT.

The J gene is TRBJ2-2, the V gene TRBV6-5, with unresolved D. The CDR3 is 15 residues long. Germline lookup yields CDR1 MNHEY and CDR2 SVGAGI. V was cut by 2 bases and J by 5 bases, with 12 bases left in between. Here the CDR3 DNA reads TGTGCCAGCAGTTACCTGGCGGAACTGACCGGGGAGCTGTTTTTT. This sequence encodes CASSYLAELTGELFF.

The chain has TRBV19 and TRBJ2-3, with a possible D match to TRBD2 (6 bases). Trimming took 3 bases from V and 2 from J, leaving 9 bases between them. CDR1 and CDR2 (germline): LNHDA, SQIVND (reference sequence). This CDR3 spans 14 amino acids. This CDR3 reads CASSMGRFTDTQYF. CDR3 bases: TGTGCCAGTAGTATGGGGAGGTTCACAGATACGCAGTATTTT.

V is TRBV10-3 and J is TRBJ2-2; D may be TRBD1 (6 bases). Per the germline V gene, CDR1 is ENHRY and CDR2 is SYGVKD. Deletions cut 11 bases from V and 1 base from J, with 11 bases between. This CDR3 has 13 amino acids. The DNA of the CDR3 is TGTGCCGTCTCGACAGGGAACACCGGGGAGCTGTTTTTT. Translated: CAVSTGNTGELFF.

The chain couples TRBV28 to TRBJ2-1; 8 positions match TRBD2. Germline V gene data show CDR1 as MDHEN and CDR2 as SYDVKM. V gave up 6 bases and J gave up 0 bases; unmatched junction bases: 10. The CDR3 covers 17 residues. CDR3 loop: CASRGNGRGSSYNEQFF. The CDR3 region has the DNA TGTGCCAGCAGAGGGAACGGGAGGGGTAGCTCCTACAATGAGCAGTTCTTC.

This clone was recorded only once. The V call is TRBV2, the J call TRBJ2-5, with unresolved D. This CDR3 is built from 14 residues. Per the germline V gene, CDR1 is SNHLY and CDR2 is FYNNEI. The V end lost 7 bases, the J end lost 1 base, and 13 bases lay between the germline ends. As DNA, the CDR3 is TGTGCCAGCACCGGTCAGGTGCCCCAAGAGACCCAGTACTTC. Translating it yields CASTGQVPQETQYF.

V usage is TRBV7-9 and J usage is TRBJ1-2; TRBD1 agrees at 10 bases. V shed 2 bases and J 6 bases; nucleotides not matched to a gene: 3. Germline values: CDR1 SEHNR, CDR2 FQNEAQ (reference sequence). The CDR3 runs 14 residues. The CDR3 protein is CASSLFGTGDGYTF. CDR3 DNA sequence: TGTGCCAGCAGCTTATTCGGGACAGGGGATGGCTACACCTTC.

The chain uses TRBV10-3 and TRBJ2-5, with 9 bases fitting TRBD1. V shed 0 bases, J shed 4 bases, and the junction held 3 bases outside the gene matches. CDR1 and CDR2 (germline): ENHRY, SYGVKD. The CDR3 totals 15 residues. The CDR3 is CAISESGTGTETQYF. CDR3 DNA sequence: TGTGCCATCAGTGAGTCCGGGACAGGGACAGAGACCCAGTACTTC.

This chain connects TRBV7-9 to TRBJ1-1, with D unclear. The CDR3 is 13 residues long. V gave up 5 bases and J gave up 3 bases, with 10 bases separating them. Looked up from germline, CDR1 is SEHNR and CDR2 is FQNEAQ (reference sequence). CDR3 sequence: CASSRGRDTEAFF. The CDR3 nucleotides read TGTGCCAGCAGCCGAGGTAGGGACACTGAAGCTTTCTTT.

This clone occurred once. The rearrangement uses TRBV5-4 and TRBJ1-1; no clear D gene. The CDR3 totals 13 residues. The V and J ends lost 1 base and 11 bases respectively, with 15 bases between them. The germline gives CDR1 SGHNT, CDR2 YYREEE (reference sequence). The CDR3 nucleotides read TGTGCCAGCAGCTTGCCTATGCTGGGGTCGGCTTTCTTT. Translated: CASSLPMLGSAFF.

The chain has TRBV18 and TRBJ2-7; D is possibly TRBD2 (6 bases). The CDR3 consists of 12 residues. The germline V gene encodes CDR1 KGHSH and CDR2 LQKENI. The V gene lost 5 bases and the J gene lost 4 bases, with 9 bases spanning the gap. The CDR3 nucleotides read TGTGCCAGCTCATCGGGACTGTACGAGCAGTACTTC. Amino acids: CASSSGLYEQYF.

This clone showed up just a few times. The chain links TRBV10-2 to TRBJ1-2, with a tentative D call TRBD1 (5 bases). CDR1 and CDR2 from the germline V gene are WSHSY and SAAADI. The germline V and J ends were trimmed by 2 bases and 9 bases, with 13 bases remaining between them. CDR3 length equals 13 residues. The CDR3 DNA reads as TGCGCCAGCAGTGAGGGGCAGGGAGCCAGCTACACCTTC. It codes for CASSEGQGASYTF.

This chain's CDR3 is CASGREGRDTQYF. The DNA of the CDR3 is TGTGCCAGCGGGCGGGAGGGTCGAGATACGCAGTATTTT. The chain combines TRBV2 with TRBJ2-3; 9 nucleotides match TRBD2. This CDR3 spans 13 amino acids. Per germline, CDR1 SNHLY and CDR2 FYNNEI. V lost 8 bases, J lost 5 bases, and 5 bases stayed unmatched.

V and J are TRBV18 and TRBJ2-1; possibly TRBD1 or TRBD2 for D (5 bases each). This CDR3 comprises 14 residues. Trimming removed 1 base at V and 10 bases at J, with 14 bases between. Germline V gene sequence: CDR1 KGHSH, CDR2 LQKENI. The CDR3 is CASSPRGRDGEQFF. The CDR3 nucleotides are TGTGCCAGCTCACCACGGGGACGGGACGGCGAGCAGTTCTTC.

V and J are TRBV18 and TRBJ2-7, with 7 bases identical to TRBD1. J lost 0 bases, V lost 5 bases, and 4 bases had no gene match. The CDR3 consists of 14 residues. The germline CDR1 and CDR2 sequences are KGHSH and LQKENI. CDR3 amino acids: CASSAQGVSYEQYF. The CDR3 coding sequence is TGTGCCAGCTCAGCGCAGGGGGTCTCCTACGAGCAGTACTTC.

This chain links TRBV7-3 with TRBJ2-1; D call uncertain. V lost 5 bases and J lost 7, with 18 bases in between. The germline gives CDR1 SGHTA, CDR2 FQGTGA. This CDR3 spans 15 amino acids. In DNA, the CDR3 is TGTGCCAGCAGCACCGGACCTGCTTCCAGGAATGAGCAGTTCTTC. This encodes CASSTGPASRNEQFF.

The chain combines TRBV4-1 with TRBJ2-7; the match to TRBD1 covers 8 bases. CDR3 length equals 14 residues. The ends lost 1 base at V and 2 bases at J; junction bases unmatched: 1. Germline CDR1 MGHRA, CDR2 YSYEKL. CDR3 in DNA: TGCGCCAGCAGCCAAGCGGGACAGGCCTACGAGCAGTACTTC. Translated, it gives CASSQAGQAYEQYF.

The genes are TRBV7-2 and TRBJ2-1; D is unclear. There are 15 residues in the CDR3. Germline V gene sequence: CDR1 SGHTA, CDR2 FQGNSA. V lost 5 bases to trimming and J lost 0 bases, with 11 bases between them. The CDR3 reads CASSPHRNSYNEQFF. CDR3 bases: TGTGCCAGCAGCCCCCATCGGAACTCCTACAATGAGCAGTTCTTC.

The rearrangement links TRBV5-1 to TRBJ2-7; perhaps TRBD1 as D (6 bases). V shed 2 bases and J shed 0 bases, with 12 bases lying between them. The germline V gene encodes CDR1 SGHRS and CDR2 YFSETQ. This CDR3 spans 15 amino acids. The CDR3 DNA sequence: TGCGCCAGCAGCTTCTCGGCGGACAGCTCCTACGAGCAGTACTTC. It yields the protein CASSFSADSSYEQYF. The full variable domain, with the rest looked up from reference TRBV5-1 and TRBJ2-7, is KAGVTQTPRYLIKTRGQQVTLSCSPISGHRSVSWYQQTPGQGLQFLFEYFSETQRNKGNFPGRFSGRQFSNSRSEMNVSTLELGDSALYLCASSFSADSSYEQYFGPGTRLTVT.

This chain uses TRBV7-9 with TRBJ2-2; 7 positions agree with TRBD2. Germline CDR1 SEHNR, CDR2 FQNEAQ (reference sequence). This CDR3 region has 14 residues. With V trimmed by 5 bases and J by 3 bases, 3 bases remained unmatched. The CDR3 DNA is TGTGCCAGCAGCAACGGACTAGACACCGGGGAGCTGTTTTTT. Protein product: CASSNGLDTGELFF.

V and J are TRBV28 and TRBJ2-5; tentatively, D is TRBD2 (5 bases). Deletions cut 2 bases from V and 1 base from J, with 5 bases between. Germline lookup yields CDR1 MDHEN and CDR2 SYDVKM. The CDR3 extends over 13 amino acids. CDR3 nucleotides: TGTGCCAGCAGTTTAGAGGGCCAAGAGACCCAGTACTTC. It translates to CASSLEGQETQYF.

In its sample, this clone was seen a few times. J is TRBJ2-7 and V is TRBV27; no clear D. The germline gives CDR1 MNHEY, CDR2 SMNVEV (reference sequence). Between the trimmed V and J ends, which lost 6 bases and 3 bases, there was a span of 15 bases. This CDR3 comprises 14 residues. Here the CDR3 reads CASRSSGVVYEQYF. The CDR3 region has the DNA TGTGCCAGCAGGTCCTCAGGAGTGGTCTACGAGCAGTACTTC.

V gene TRBV10-3 combines with J gene TRBJ2-3; the match to TRBD2 covers 7 bases. Germline V lookup: CDR1 ENHRY, CDR2 SYGVKD. The CDR3 consists of 14 residues. After removal of 6 bases from V and 3 bases from J, the junction contained 6 bases not matched to a gene. The CDR3 region is CAISAGRGTDTQYF. The CDR3 nucleotides are TGTGCCATCAGCGCGGGGCGGGGGACAGATACGCAGTATTTT.